A selection of T cell receptor beta chains follows, all from one sample in a study of regulatory T cells in long-lasting Graves disease. Each CDR3 protein is one row after TCRdb ran MiXCR on the multiplex PCR reads. The sample yields roughly 500,000 distinct CDR3 sequences, under 25% seen once. Specimen: peripheral blood mononuclear cells (PBMCs), collected when the disease was refractory, from a patient treated with antithyroid drugs. These receptors originate from a female donor with Graves disease. Both conserved end residues are part of each CDR3. Fields, in order: J gene, D gene, CDR3 length, clone size, V gene, CDR3 protein, CDR3 DNA. The D gene is left open where the match is weak. Clone size, where shown, is once, few, many, or a class for clones that have expanded.

>TRBJ2-7|.|12|many|TRBV20-1
CSAARDSYEQYF
TGCAGTGCTGCCCGTGATTCCTACGAGCAGTACTTC
>TRBJ2-7|.|15|.|TRBV5-1
CASSLADRLDYEQYF
TGCGCCAGCAGCTTGGCCGACAGACTCGACTACGAGCAGTACTTC
>TRBJ2-5|.|14|many|TRBV3-1
CASSQDTTQETQYF
TGTGCCAGCAGCCAAGATACCACGCAAGAGACCCAGTACTTC
>TRBJ2-7|TRBD2|18|.|TRBV7-9
CASSLAVLGGSASYEQYF
TGTGCCAGCAGCTTAGCTGTTCTGGGCGGGAGCGCGTCCTACGAGCAGTACTTC
>TRBJ2-7|TRBD1|13|.|TRBV20-1
CSASVQGVYEQYF
TGCAGTGCTAGTGTACAGGGGGTCTACGAGCAGTACTTC
>TRBJ2-5|.|13|.|TRBV7-9
CASRPRGEETQYF
TGTGCCAGCAGGCCCCGGGGCGAGGAGACCCAGTACTTC
>TRBJ2-5|TRBD1|15|many|TRBV11-3
CASSHLTGGGETQYF
TGTGCCAGCAGCCATTTGACAGGGGGAGGCGAGACCCAGTACTTC
>TRBJ2-5|TRBD1|15|.|TRBV6-2/TRBV6-3
CASSYGTGGKETQYF
TGTGCCAGCAGTTACGGGACAGGGGGCAAAGAGACCCAGTACTTC
>TRBJ2-7|.|13|.|TRBV20-1
CSARATAVYEQYF
TGCAGTGCTAGAGCGACAGCCGTCTACGAGCAGTACTTC
>TRBJ2-7|TRBD2|16|many|TRBV28
CASSSIAGGPAYEQYF
TGTGCCAGCAGTTCCATAGCGGGAGGGCCGGCCTACGAGCAGTACTTC
>TRBJ1-1|.|14|many|TRBV6-5
CASSYSERNTEAFF
TGTGCCAGCAGTTACTCGGAGAGGAACACTGAAGCTTTCTTT
>TRBJ2-2|.|14|.|TRBV14
CASSQAGFSGELFF
TGTGCCAGCAGCCAAGCAGGGTTCAGCGGGGAGCTGTTTTTT
>TRBJ2-5|TRBD1|14|few|TRBV5-6
CASSFTGTGETQYF
TGTGCCAGCAGCTTCACAGGGACAGGAGAGACCCAGTACTTC
>TRBJ2-7|TRBD2|13|few|TRBV7-2
CASSAGLEDEQYF
TGTGCCAGCAGCGCGGGACTAGAGGACGAGCAGTACTTC
>TRBJ1-1|.|13|few|TRBV7-3
CASSLTQNDKAFF
TGTGCCAGCAGCTTAACTCAGAATGACAAAGCTTTCTTT
>TRBJ1-5|.|15|few|TRBV19
CASSPWVSSSQPQHF
TGTGCCAGTAGCCCATGGGTCAGTTCATCTCAGCCCCAGCATTTT
>TRBJ2-4|.|12|many|TRBV6-2/TRBV6-3
CASTPNRNIQYF
TGTGCCAGCACCCCTAACAGGAACATTCAGTACTTC
>TRBJ1-5|.|13|many|TRBV12-3/TRBV12-4
CASSFSGEQPQHF
TGTGCCAGCAGTTTTAGCGGTGAACAGCCCCAGCATTTT
>TRBJ2-7|TRBD1|14|many|TRBV28
CASSFGQEAYEQYF
TGTGCCAGCAGTTTTGGACAGGAGGCCTACGAGCAGTACTTC
>TRBJ2-7|TRBD2|18|.|TRBV20-1
CSARDTLAGSIGVDEQYF
TGCAGTGCTAGAGATACCCTAGCGGGGAGCATAGGAGTGGACGAGCAGTACTTC
>TRBJ1-2|TRBD1|14|.|TRBV19
CASSIQGADYGYTF
TGTGCCAGTAGTATTCAGGGGGCGGACTATGGCTACACCTTC
>TRBJ1-3|.|16|few|TRBV20-1
CSAGVGSEVSGNTIYF
TGCAGTGCTGGGGTAGGGTCAGAGGTGTCTGGAAACACCATATATTTT
>TRBJ1-1|.|13|.|TRBV5-5
CASSSDKNTEAFF
TGTGCCAGCAGCAGCGACAAGAACACTGAAGCTTTCTTT
>TRBJ2-5|.|16|.|TRBV4-1
CASSQGVVPGAETQYF
TGCGCCAGCAGCCAAGGGGTCGTACCGGGAGCAGAGACCCAGTACTTC
>TRBJ2-5|.|17|many|TRBV7-2
CASSLEGPGTGWETQYF
TGTGCCAGCAGCTTAGAAGGCCCAGGGACGGGTTGGGAGACCCAGTACTTC
>TRBJ2-2|.|17|many|TRBV5-6
CASSVLVGGARTGELFF
TGTGCCAGCAGCGTTTTAGTTGGTGGGGCAAGAACCGGGGAGCTGTTTTTT
>TRBJ1-3|.|14|once|TRBV14
CASSPTRGENTIYF
TGTGCCAGCAGCCCAACTCGGGGGGAAAACACCATATATTTT
>TRBJ2-1|TRBD2|15|.|TRBV7-3
CASSQLAGGYNEQFF
TGTGCCAGCAGCCAACTAGCGGGAGGATACAATGAGCAGTTCTTC
>TRBJ1-5|TRBD1|17|.|TRBV19
CASSTPGQGAGGQPQHF
TGTGCCAGTAGTACTCCGGGACAGGGGGCAGGGGGTCAGCCCCAGCATTTT
>TRBJ1-6|.|16|many|TRBV6-1
CASSEVAGVLGSPLHF
TGTGCCAGCAGTGAAGTAGCCGGGGTACTTGGTTCACCCCTCCACTTT
>TRBJ1-1|.|17|.|TRBV28
CASSQEGPGGLNTEAFF
TGTGCCAGCAGTCAGGAGGGACCCGGGGGGTTGAACACTGAAGCTTTCTTT
>TRBJ2-6|.|15|many|TRBV13
CASSLFNSGANVLTF
TGTGCCAGCAGCTTATTTAATAGCGGGGCCAACGTCCTGACTTTC
>TRBJ1-5|.|15|.|TRBV7-9
CASSLSSRVNQPQHF
TGTGCCAGCAGCTTATCGAGTAGGGTAAATCAGCCCCAGCATTTT
>TRBJ1-2|.|13|many|TRBV7-2
CASSRRRGEGYTF
TGTGCCAGCAGTCGCCGCAGGGGAGAAGGCTACACCTTC
>TRBJ2-1|TRBD2|16|.|TRBV9
CASSRGLAYTYNEQFF
TGTGCCAGCAGCCGCGGACTAGCGTATACCTACAATGAGCAGTTCTTC
>TRBJ1-1|.|14|many|TRBV20-1
CSARGLELNTEAFF
TGCAGTGCTAGAGGACTGGAGCTGAACACTGAAGCTTTCTTT
>TRBJ1-5|.|16|many|TRBV15
CATSRAGSGPNQPQHF
TGTGCCACCAGCAGAGCAGGGAGTGGGCCCAATCAGCCCCAGCATTTT
>TRBJ2-1|TRBD2|16|.|TRBV5-1
CASSYTSGSSYNEQFF
TGTGCCAGCAGTTACACTAGCGGGAGCTCCTACAATGAGCAGTTCTTC
>TRBJ2-7|TRBD1|15|many|TRBV29-1
CSVSVPDRAIYEQYF
TGCAGCGTTTCCGTACCTGACAGGGCGATCTACGAGCAGTACTTC
>TRBJ2-4|TRBD2|19|many|TRBV6-2/TRBV6-3
CASTPPYGRFFLAKNIQYF
TGTGCCAGCACCCCGCCTTACGGGAGGTTCTTCTTAGCCAAAAACATTCAGTACTTC
>TRBJ2-5|.|14|.|TRBV19
CASSPGQQKETQYF
TGTGCCAGTAGTCCTGGACAGCAGAAAGAGACCCAGTACTTC
>TRBJ1-2|.|15|many|TRBV24-1
CATSDNVGQSYGYTF
TGTGCCACCAGTGATAATGTCGGACAGTCCTATGGCTACACCTTC
>TRBJ2-2|.|14|few|TRBV12-3/TRBV12-4
CATASWIGTGELFF
TGTGCCACCGCGTCTTGGATTGGCACCGGGGAGCTGTTTTTT
>TRBJ1-4|.|16|few|TRBV3-1
CASSQARGGAGEKLFF
TGTGCCAGCAGCCAAGCCCGCGGGGGGGCGGGTGAAAAACTGTTTTTT
>TRBJ2-2|.|15|few|TRBV7-9
CASSLARGSGGELFF
TGTGCCAGCAGCTTAGCGCGGGGAAGCGGCGGGGAGCTGTTTTTT
>TRBJ1-1|.|15|once|TRBV6-9
CASSYSPGMTTEAFF
TGTGCCAGTAGTTACTCACCGGGGATGACCACTGAAGCTTTCTTT
>TRBJ1-5|.|15|.|TRBV5-1
CASSLEGGAGQPQHF
TGCGCCAGCAGCTTGGAAGGGGGGGCGGGACAGCCCCAGCATTTT
>TRBJ1-2|TRBD1|13|few|TRBV5-1
CASAQGANYGYTF
TGCGCCAGCGCCCAGGGGGCTAACTATGGCTACACCTTC
>TRBJ1-2|.|16|many|TRBV12-3/TRBV12-4
CASSFGGPAPSYGYTF
TGTGCCAGCAGTTTTGGGGGCCCAGCTCCAAGCTATGGCTACACCTTC